Shown below are 29 T cell receptor beta chains from a single sample sequenced in a study of blood T cell repertoires in COVID-19. Repertoires were generated with immunoSEQ multiplex PCR, while TCRdb's copy carries only in-frame clones and drops some. There are 410,000 or so clones in the sample; more than 80% occur only once, and about 1.5% lies in the top ten. The sequenced sample consisted of peripheral blood. Receptors originate from a woman in her 30s with active or convalescent COVID-19.

V and J are TRBV3-1 (or the pseudogene TRBV3-2) and TRBJ2-5; weak D call: TRBD2 (7 bases). From germline, CDR1 is LGHDT and CDR2 YNNKEL (reference sequence). V was shortened by 1 base and J by 1 base, with 10 bases between the two germline ends. There are 15 residues in the CDR3. CDR3 in amino acids: CASSQGGGLQETQYF. CDR3 bases: TGTGCCAGCAGCCAAGGCGGGGGCCTCCAAGAGACCCAGTACTTC.

The rearrangement joins TRBV6-5 to TRBJ1-1; perhaps TRBD1 as D (5 bases). The V gene's germline CDR1 is MNHEY and CDR2 SVGAGI. CDR3 length: 13 residues. The germline V and J ends were trimmed by 5 bases and 1 base, with 8 bases remaining between them. As DNA, the CDR3 is TGTGCCAGCAGTCCAGGACAGAACACTGAAGCTTTCTTT. This encodes CASSPGQNTEAFF.

The rearrangement uses TRBV29-1 and TRBJ2-7; 10 positions agree with TRBD1. CDR3 length: 14 residues. Germline values: CDR1 SQVTM, CDR2 ANQGSEA. V lost 5 bases and J lost 4; bases outside the gene matches: 8. This CDR3 reads CSVNTGTGVYEQYF. As DNA, the CDR3 is TGCAGCGTTAATACCGGGACAGGGGTTTACGAGCAGTACTTC.

J is TRBJ2-3 and V is TRBV13, with D possibly matching TRBD2 (6 bases). Per the germline V gene, CDR1 is PRHDT and CDR2 is FYEKMQ (reference sequence). The CDR3 consists of 16 residues. V dropped 1 base and J dropped 5 bases, with 16 bases sitting between them. This CDR3 is CASSLVPTSRGDTQYF. DNA for the CDR3: TGTGCCAGCAGCTTAGTCCCGACTAGTCGGGGAGATACGCAGTATTTT.

The rearrangement joins TRBV19 to TRBJ1-2; D may be TRBD1 (5 bases). Germline V CDR1 and CDR2: LNHDA, SQIVND (reference sequence). The CDR3 length is 16 residues. Trimming removed 4 bases at V and 4 bases at J, with 19 bases between. The CDR3 nucleotides are TGTGCCAGTAGTAAGCCCTCGGAAGGGGCGATCTATGGCTACACCTTC. Protein product: CASSKPSEGAIYGYTF.

The chain is built from TRBV19 and TRBJ1-4; D is perhaps TRBD1 (5 bases). The germline CDR1 and CDR2 sequences are LNHDA and SQIVND (reference sequence). The V end was cut by 3 bases, the J end by 7 bases, with 18 bases between. CDR3 length equals 16 residues. Here the CDR3 reads CASSIAGKAAAEKLFF. The DNA for the CDR3 is TGTGCCAGTAGTATCGCAGGGAAGGCGGCGGCTGAAAAACTGTTTTTT.

The V call is TRBV6-1, the J call TRBJ2-7, with D unclear. The germline V gene has CDR1 MNHNS and CDR2 SASEGT. There are 17 residues in the CDR3. V dropped 2 bases and J dropped 0 bases, with 17 bases sitting between them. The DNA for the CDR3 is TGTGCCAGCAGTGAACGGTGGCCAGCGCCCACCTCCTACGAGCAGTACTTC. This translates into CASSERWPAPTSYEQYF.

The chain is built from TRBV4-1 and TRBJ1-1, with 7 bases lining up with TRBD1. The CDR3 spans 15 residues. Per germline, CDR1 MGHRA and CDR2 YSYEKL. V lost 4 bases and J lost 1; bases outside the gene matches: 6. CDR3 DNA: TGCGCCAGCAGCCCCCTTACAGGGGAGAACACTGAAGCTTTCTTT. Its protein product is CASSPLTGENTEAFF.

The chain employs TRBV27 and TRBJ2-1; tentative D call: TRBD2 (6 bases). This CDR3 comprises 16 residues. Germline V gene lookup returns CDR1 MNHEY and CDR2 SMNVEV (reference sequence). Trimming took off 5 bases at V and 0 bases at J, with 14 bases between the two ends. CDR3 protein: CASSPASADSYNEQFF. The CDR3, as DNA: TGTGCCAGCAGTCCCGCTAGCGCCGACTCCTACAATGAGCAGTTCTTC.

This clone occurred once. This chain connects TRBV10-3 to TRBJ1-2, with D unresolved. The CDR3 is made up of 16 amino acids. Deletions cut 0 bases from V and 3 bases from J, with 14 bases between. CDR1 is ENHRY and CDR2 is SYGVKD in the germline V gene. DNA for the CDR3: TGTGCCATCAGTGAGTCGATTGGTTTCCAGGACTATGGCTACACCTTC. This translates into CAISESIGFQDYGYTF.

V and J are TRBV27 and TRBJ1-1, with 7 bases matching TRBD1. Germline trimming cut 7 bases from V and 1 base from J; bases unmatched to any gene: 3. Germline V gene lookup returns CDR1 MNHEY and CDR2 SMNVEV (reference sequence). The CDR3 extends over 13 amino acids. Here the CDR3 DNA reads TGTGCCAGCAAGACAGGGAAGAACACTGAAGCTTTCTTT. It codes for CASKTGKNTEAFF.

This clone occurred a few times. CDR3 nucleotide sequence: TGCGCCAACATGACCGGGACAGCGAAAAAAGACAATCAGCCCCAGCATTTT. Translated, it gives CANMTGTAKKDNQPQHF. The J gene is TRBJ1-5, the V gene TRBV5-1; 7 bases align to TRBD1. This CDR3 has 17 residues. Germline values: CDR1 SGHRS, CDR2 YFSETQ. Trimming cost V 9 bases and J 3 bases; bases outside gene matches: 18.

The chain has TRBV19 and TRBJ1-6; TRBD1 is a possible D gene (6 bases). This CDR3 spans 14 amino acids. V gave up 4 bases and J gave up 5 bases, with 9 bases separating them. Germline V gene lookup returns CDR1 LNHDA and CDR2 SQIVND (reference sequence). The CDR3 DNA sequence: TGTGCCAGTAGTACCGGACAGAATAATTCACCCCTCCACTTT. It yields the protein CASSTGQNNSPLHF.

V gene TRBV10-2 combines with J gene TRBJ1-5; 7 bases are shared with TRBD1. The germline CDR1 and CDR2 sequences are WSHSY and SAAADI. The CDR3 loop spans 13 amino acids. The junction had 2 bases not matched to a gene; V was cut back by 8 bases and J by 1 base. The CDR3 sequence is CASRGQSNQPQHF. The CDR3 bases are TGCGCCAGCCGGGGACAGAGCAATCAGCCCCAGCATTTT.

The rearrangement links TRBV1 to TRBJ2-7; the DNA was not compared with TRBD2, the D call given in the table. TRBV1 is an annotated pseudogene. The CDR3 has 13 residues. CDR3 nucleotide sequence: TGCACCAGCAGCCAACTATACCCCTACGAGCAGTACTTC. Translating gives CTSSQLYPYEQYF.

The chain couples TRBV7-8 to TRBJ1-5, with TRBD1 identical over 8 bases. Germline-derived CDR1 and CDR2 are SGHVS and FQNEAQ. This CDR3 is built from 17 residues. V gave up 5 bases and J gave up 0 bases; unmatched junction bases: 9. The CDR3 loop reads CASSPLTGAYSNQPQHF. CDR3 coding DNA: TGTGCCAGCAGCCCATTGACAGGGGCGTATAGCAATCAGCCCCAGCATTTT.

This chain connects TRBV27 to TRBJ1-5; possibly TRBD1 for D (5 bases). Germline V gives CDR1 MNHEY, CDR2 SMNVEV (reference sequence). V gave up 7 bases and J gave up 7 bases, with 14 bases separating them. The CDR3 is 13 amino acids. CDR3 residues: CASTGQGGQPQHF. CDR3 sequence (DNA): TGTGCCAGCACCGGGCAGGGTGGACAGCCCCAGCATTTT.

This clone was seen just once. The gene calls are TRBV5-1 and TRBJ2-3; D unresolved. Germline V gene data show CDR1 as SGHRS and CDR2 as YFSETQ. This CDR3 is built from 14 residues. Trimming took 4 bases from V and 6 from J, leaving 15 bases between them. The CDR3 protein is CASSDPAGADTQYF. DNA for the CDR3: TGCGCCAGCAGCGATCCGGCTGGAGCGGATACGCAGTATTTT.

This chain connects TRBV5-6 to TRBJ1-2, with 11 bases identical to TRBD1. Losses at the gene ends were 4 bases for V and 5 bases for J; bases not matched to a gene: 7. The CDR3 is 15 residues long. From germline, CDR1 is SGHDT and CDR2 YYEEEE. The CDR3 loop is CASSRGTGGRYGYTF. The CDR3 DNA is TGTGCCAGCAGCCGGGGGACAGGGGGAAGGTATGGCTACACCTTC.

The genes are TRBV18 and TRBJ2-2; unclear D gene. Germline CDR1 and CDR2: KGHSH and LQKENI. This CDR3 spans 13 amino acids. Trimming cost V 2 bases and J 8 bases, with 9 bases left between them. DNA of the CDR3: TGTGCCAGCTCACCATCTCTCGAGGGGGAGCTGTTTTTT. Encoded protein: CASSPSLEGELFF. Supplemented by reference TRBV18 and TRBJ2-2, the full variable domain reads NAGVMQNPRHLVRRRGQEARLRCSPMKGHSHVYWYRQLPEEGLKFMVYLQKENIIDESGMPKERFSAEFPKEGPSILRIQQVVRGDSAAYFCASSPSLEGELFFGEGSRLTVL.

This chain uses TRBV19 with TRBJ1-4; 9 bases agree with TRBD1. Germline V gene sequence: CDR1 LNHDA, CDR2 SQIVND (reference sequence). With V trimmed by 4 bases and J by 8 bases, 8 bases remained unmatched. The CDR3 has 15 amino acids. The CDR3 loop reads CASSTPGQGLEKLFF. CDR3 in DNA: TGTGCCAGTAGTACTCCGGGACAGGGACTCGAAAAACTGTTTTTT.

The chain combines TRBV10-2 with TRBJ1-1; possibly TRBD1 for D (6 bases). CDR1 WSHSY and CDR2 SAAADI come from the germline V gene. The CDR3 sequence is 14 residues long. V was cut by 7 bases and J by 5 bases, with 17 bases left in between. The CDR3: CASTDRGGSTEAFF. The CDR3 DNA follows: TGCGCCAGCACCGATAGGGGGGGCTCGACTGAAGCTTTCTTT.

The genes are TRBV27 and TRBJ2-5, with TRBD1 matching 8 bases. CDR1 and CDR2 (germline): MNHEY, SMNVEV (reference sequence). V lost 5 bases and J lost 0; bases outside the gene matches: 8. The CDR3 runs to 16 residues. The CDR3 coding sequence is TGTGCCAGCAGTCAGGACAGGGAACAGTACCAAGAGACCCAGTACTTC. It encodes CASSQDREQYQETQYF.

This clone has a single count. The V and J genes are TRBV6-1 and TRBJ1-1; TRBD1 might be the D (6 bases). The CDR3 is 13 residues long. Germline CDR1 reads MNHNS; CDR2 reads SASEGT. Trimming shortened V by 1 base and J by 3 bases, and 6 bases separated the two germline ends. CDR3 residues: CASSEGGHTEAFF. In nucleotides, the CDR3 is TGTGCCAGCAGTGAAGGGGGGCACACTGAAGCTTTCTTT.

V and J are TRBV6-6 and TRBJ2-1; 12 nucleotides align to TRBD2. Germline trimming cut 7 bases from V and 7 bases from J; bases unmatched to any gene: 8. This CDR3 is built from 15 residues. Germline CDR1 is MNHNY and CDR2 is SVGAGI (reference sequence). In DNA, the CDR3 is TGTGCCAGCACCCTCGGACTAGCGGGATCGAATGAGCAGTTCTTC. Protein product: CASTLGLAGSNEQFF.

The chain carries TRBV19 and TRBJ2-2; TRBD2 might be the D (5 bases). With 7 bases removed from V and 6 bases from J, the gap between germline ends came to 15 bases. The germline CDR1 and CDR2 sequences are LNHDA and SQIVND (reference sequence). The CDR3 totals 14 residues. The CDR3 here is CASTLAGFSGELFF. CDR3 nucleotides: TGTGCCAGTACCCTAGCAGGATTCTCCGGGGAGCTGTTTTTT.

CDR3 nucleotide sequence: TGTGCCAGCAGCCCACGGGCGGGAGTAGACAATGAGCAGTTCTTC. This gives the protein CASSPRAGVDNEQFF. V is TRBV4-2 and J is TRBJ2-1; 7 nucleotides line up with TRBD2. CDR1 LGHNA and CDR2 YNFKEQ come from the germline V gene. CDR3 length: 15 residues. Trimming cost V 4 bases and J 5 bases; bases outside gene matches: 8.

This rearrangement joins TRBV2 to TRBJ2-5, with 13 bases fitting TRBD2. The CDR3 is made up of 16 amino acids. Germline-derived CDR1 and CDR2 are SNHLY and FYNNEI. Losses at the gene ends were 5 bases for V and 4 bases for J; bases not matched to a gene: 7. The CDR3 DNA sequence: TGTGCCAGCAGTAATGGACTAGCGGGAGCATCAGAGACCCAGTACTTC. Protein sequence: CASSNGLAGASETQYF.

This sequence joins TRBV4-1 and TRBJ1-5; 7 bases align to TRBD1. Germline CDR1 is MGHRA and CDR2 is YSYEKL. The CDR3 is 14 residues long. V dropped 3 bases and J dropped 5; count of bases not matched to a gene: 4. The CDR3 sequence is CASSQITGDQPQHF. The CDR3 region has the DNA TGCGCCAGCAGCCAGATAACAGGGGATCAGCCCCAGCATTTT.